This TCR beta chain was recorded in a study of blood T cell repertoires in COVID-19 (dated by TCRdb to about 2020). Background for the entire study: Samples from collaborators originated in the United States, Italy and Spain and spanned both the acute and convalescent phases of COVID-19. The prospective study material was composed of cDNA or gDNA derived from T cells, B-cell-depleted T cells, or PBMCs. Deeply sampled blood TCRbeta repertoires from subjects exposed to, actively infected with, or recovered from COVID-19 were included in the dataset. The repertoires were released in a freely available public database intended as a resource for research on the immune response to SARS-CoV-2. Samples came from the ongoing ImmuneRACE study (first 160 participants) plus 1,254 subjects from 6 global collaborators. Nearly every sample came with metadata listing a de-identified subject ID, COVID-19 status, age in years and sex. HLA class I and class II types, where available, came from metadata supplied by the sample provider rather than from assay-based typing.

The investigation overall reported the following: Clinical and demographic metadata were provided uncurated, with the amount varying by source and participant.

The immunoSEQ Assay, a bias-controlled multiplex PCR, was used to amplify TCRbeta CDR3 regions from genomic DNA. In the source study's methods: The number of nucleated cells in each sample was estimated by amplification of reference gene primers within the assay. To quantify the absolute abundance of each unique TCRbeta CDR3 rearrangement, sequence reads were collapsed and filtered. For each sample, productive Simpson clonality was calculated by taking the square root of Simpson's diversity index across productive rearrangements. Here the immuneACCESS table is served through TCRdb, limited to in-frame sequences with V and J called. Missing clones are a known gap in these copies; in checked studies unresolved V genes cover under half, and the rest lacks a known reason. The V and J calls and the clone size are those of that table, but D and trimming were determined from the DNA. The sample profile shows more than 45,000 clones; 75% to 85% of them were found once. The ten largest account for 16% of the sample.

The sample holds one count of this clone. The target of this receptor is not known. Base-call qualities are not available, and no considerably larger clone is one nucleotide away. Whole blood was collected in K2EDTA tubes by collaborating institutions according to the institutions' own protocols. For TCRbeta analysis, collaborators shipped samples as frozen whole blood, isolated PBMCs, or DNA extracted from either of those sample types. Based on the germline V gene, the CDR1 and CDR2 sequences are SGHRS and YFSETQ. The cysteine opens and the phenylalanine closes a CDR3 of 14 amino acids. Only the CDR3 DNA stays, 42 bases, in frame from base 1. V is pared back by 6 bases and J by 0 bases, with 11 bases lying between the germline termini.

Source material: peripheral blood. The receptor's source is a man aged 35-49 years with acute or convalescent COVID-19. The chain joins TRBV5-1 to TRBJ2-3; a weak D assignment points to TRBD2 (6 bases agree). At the DNA level, the sequence is TGCGCCAGCAAGCTAGCGCTAAGCACAGATACGCAGTATTTT. Translated, this gives CASKLALSTDTQYF.